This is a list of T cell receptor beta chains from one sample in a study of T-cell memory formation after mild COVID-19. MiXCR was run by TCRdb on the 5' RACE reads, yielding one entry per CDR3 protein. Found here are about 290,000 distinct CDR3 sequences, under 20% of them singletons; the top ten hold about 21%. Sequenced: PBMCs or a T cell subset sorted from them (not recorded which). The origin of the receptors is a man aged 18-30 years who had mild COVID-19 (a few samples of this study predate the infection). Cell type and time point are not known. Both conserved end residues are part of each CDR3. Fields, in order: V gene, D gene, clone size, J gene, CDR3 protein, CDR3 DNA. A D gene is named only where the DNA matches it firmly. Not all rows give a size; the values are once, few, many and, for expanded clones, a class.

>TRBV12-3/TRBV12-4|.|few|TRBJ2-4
CASRNRPIGGDIQYF
TGTGCCAGCAGGAACCGACCCATAGGCGGTGACATTCAGTACTTC
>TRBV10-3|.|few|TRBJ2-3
CAISESGLSDTQYF
TGTGCCATCAGTGAGTCGGGGCTCTCAGATACGCAGTATTTT
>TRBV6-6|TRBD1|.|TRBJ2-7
CASSVGRGLEEQYF
TGTGCCAGCAGCGTCGGCAGGGGGCTGGAAGAGCAGTACTTC
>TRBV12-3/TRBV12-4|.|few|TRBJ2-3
CATSDHSTDTQYF
TGTGCCACCTCAGACCATAGCACAGATACGCAGTATTTT
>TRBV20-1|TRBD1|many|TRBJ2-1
CSAPRDRGGEQFF
TGCAGTGCGCCAAGGGACAGGGGTGGAGAGCAGTTCTTC
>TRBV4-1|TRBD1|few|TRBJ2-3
CASSQTGQATDTQYF
TGCGCCAGCAGCCAAACGGGACAGGCCACAGATACGCAGTATTTT
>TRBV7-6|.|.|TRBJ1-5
CASSLASAESNQPQHF
TGTGCCAGCAGCTTAGCCAGCGCAGAGAGCAATCAGCCCCAGCATTTT
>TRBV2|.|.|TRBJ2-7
CASRDSGTYEQYF
TGTGCCAGCCGCGACAGCGGTACCTACGAGCAGTACTTC
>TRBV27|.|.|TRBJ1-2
CASSFNRDSYGYTF
TGTGCCAGCAGTTTTAACAGGGATAGTTATGGCTACACCTTC
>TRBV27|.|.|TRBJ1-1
CASSKGPFGKAFF
TGTGCCAGCAGTAAGGGGCCTTTTGGTAAAGCTTTCTTT
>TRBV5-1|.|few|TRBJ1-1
CASNWGGQNTEAFF
TGCGCCAGCAACTGGGGCGGCCAGAACACTGAAGCTTTCTTT
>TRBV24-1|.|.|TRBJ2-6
CATSVVRTPGANVLTF
TGTGCCACCAGTGTCGTTCGAACCCCTGGGGCCAACGTCCTGACTTTC
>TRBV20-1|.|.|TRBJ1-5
CSASRGGAKPQHF
TGCAGTGCTAGTAGGGGGGGCGCGAAGCCCCAGCATTTT
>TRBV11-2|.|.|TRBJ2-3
CASSFVGIDTQYF
TGTGCCAGCAGCTTTGTCGGGATAGATACGCAGTATTTT
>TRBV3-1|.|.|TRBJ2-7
CASSRWGENEQYF
TGTGCCAGCAGCCGGTGGGGTGAGAACGAGCAGTACTTC
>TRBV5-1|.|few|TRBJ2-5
CASTLEARETQYF
TGCGCCAGTACGCTCGAGGCGCGGGAGACCCAGTACTTC
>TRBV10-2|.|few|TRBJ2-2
CASSVRGGLPAGELFF
TGCGCCAGCAGTGTGAGGGGGGGCCTTCCGGCCGGGGAGCTGTTTTTT
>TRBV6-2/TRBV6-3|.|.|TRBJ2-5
CASISGLIPEGETQYF
TGTGCCAGCATATCCGGGCTAATACCTGAGGGAGAGACCCAGTACTTC
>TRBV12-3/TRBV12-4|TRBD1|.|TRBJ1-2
CASRGQGTPNYGYTF
TGTGCCAGCAGGGGACAGGGGACCCCTAACTATGGCTACACCTTC
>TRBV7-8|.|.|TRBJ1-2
CASSLERLGSFDPNGYTF
TGTGCCAGCAGCTTAGAACGCCTGGGCAGCTTTGACCCTAATGGCTACACCTTC
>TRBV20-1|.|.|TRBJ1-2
CSAMTYGYTF
TGCAGTGCCATGACCTATGGCTACACCTTC
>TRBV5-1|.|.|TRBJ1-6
CASSPTYNSPLHF
TGCGCCAGCAGCCCAACCTATAATTCACCCCTCCACTTT